The TCR beta chain described here comes from a study of shared clonotypes between healthy human individuals. After removal of 1 base from V and 3 bases from J, the junction contained 6 bases not matched to a gene. Looked up from germline, CDR1 is LGHNA and CDR2 is YSLEER. CDR3 size: 16 residues. TCRdb keeps only in-frame clones here, not all; method: immunoSEQ multiplex PCR. This sample has some 1 million clones; 65% to 75% occur once, and the top ten carry nearly 1.5%. The sample consisted of memory CD4+ T cells sorted from blood. Subset described: CD45RA-negative fraction. The source is a man aged 18 to 30 in good health. This chain links TRBV4-3 with TRBJ2-3; 8 bases fit TRBD1. Here the CDR3 DNA reads TGCGCCAGCAGCCAAGGACAGGGGATTGCGACAGATACGCAGTATTTT. Protein: CASSQGQGIATDTQYF.